The 21 T cell receptor beta chains presented below share a single source sample, sequenced in a study of T-cell reconstitution after alpha-beta-depleted transplantation in children. The TCRbeta library was prepared with unique molecular identifiers. TCRdb fed the PCR reads into MiXCR, producing one record per CDR3 protein. The table shows about 460,000 distinct CDR3 sequences, with around an eighth occurring only once. Sample: PBMCs from the stem cell graft donor, taken from the stem cell graft. The receptors were gathered from a human donor who donated a stem cell graft to a child with combined immunodeficiency.

The V and J genes are TRBV30 and TRBJ2-1; D gene unclear. CDR1 is GTSNPN, CDR2 SVGIG, per germline (reference sequence). The germline V and J ends were trimmed by 6 bases and 2 bases, with 11 bases remaining between them. CDR3 length: 13 residues. The CDR3 sequence is CACSQEPYNEQFF. The CDR3 DNA reads as TGTGCCTGTTCCCAGGAGCCCTACAATGAGCAGTTCTTC.

The J gene is TRBJ2-1, the V gene TRBV24-1; D could derive from TRBD1 or TRBD2 (5 bases each). Germline CDR1 reads KGHDR; CDR2 reads SFDVKD. The ends were cut back, 12 bases at V and 5 bases at J, with 19 bases in the middle. The CDR3 is made up of 14 amino acids. The CDR3 spells CAAELRDRDNEQFF. The CDR3 DNA is TGTGCCGCCGAACTCCGGGACCGAGACAATGAGCAGTTCTTC.

The chain carries TRBV15 and TRBJ2-5; 9 nucleotides align to TRBD1. CDR3 length equals 15 residues. The J segment lost 5 bases and the V segment lost 1 base, leaving 5 bases of the junction unmatched. The germline V gene encodes CDR1 LNHNV and CDR2 YYDKDF (reference sequence). CDR3 in DNA: TGTGCCACCAGCAGAGGACAGGGGGAAATTGAGACCCAGTACTTC. The encoded protein is CATSRGQGEIETQYF.

This clonotype was detected a few times. This sequence joins TRBV11-2 and TRBJ2-2, with 10 bases fitting TRBD2. The V gene's germline CDR1 is SGHAT and CDR2 FQNNGV. Trimming cost V 5 bases and J 2 bases; bases outside gene matches: 14. CDR3 length equals 19 residues. CDR3: CASSPRPGTSVKNTGELFF. The DNA for the CDR3 is TGTGCCAGCAGCCCCCGACCGGGGACTAGCGTCAAAAACACCGGGGAGCTGTTTTTT. The variable domain in full, completed from reference TRBV11-2 and TRBJ2-2, reads EAGVAQSPRYKIIEKRQSVAFWCNPISGHATLYWYQQILGQGPKLLIQFQNNGVVDDSQLPKDRFSAERLKGVDSTLKIQPAKLEDSAVYLCASSPRPGTSVKNTGELFFGEGSRLTVL.

The chain is built from TRBV4-3 and TRBJ2-1, with no clear D. Looked up from germline, CDR1 is LGHNA and CDR2 is YSLEER. This CDR3 has 13 amino acids. V shed 1 base and J shed 8 bases, with 9 bases lying between them. The CDR3: CASSQVLNHEQFF. Here the CDR3 DNA reads TGCGCCAGCAGCCAAGTTCTGAATCATGAGCAGTTCTTC.

This clonotype turned up a few times. This CDR3 reads CASSWDNSGNTIYF. Here the CDR3 DNA reads TGCGCCAGCAGCTGGGACAACTCTGGAAACACCATATATTTT. V and J are TRBV5-1 and TRBJ1-3, with D tentatively TRBD1 (6 bases). The CDR3 is made up of 14 amino acids. Trimming cost V 3 bases and J 0 bases, with 7 bases left between them. The germline V gene encodes CDR1 SGHRS and CDR2 YFSETQ.

The V gene is TRBV21-1, the J gene TRBJ2-7; the listed D gene, TRBD1, was not tested against the DNA. TRBV21-1 counts as a pseudogene. The CDR3 is 11 amino acids. This chain's CDR3 is CPATGSHEQYF. The CDR3 nucleotides are TGCCCTGCGACAGGGAGCCACGAGCAGTACTTC.

The chain couples TRBV10-3 to TRBJ1-1; D gene ambiguous. There are 14 residues in the CDR3. The germline V and J ends were trimmed by 2 bases and 1 base, with 8 bases remaining between them. The V gene's germline CDR1 is ENHRY and CDR2 SYGVKD. The CDR3 region is CAISEGQKNTEAFF. Written as DNA, the CDR3 is TGTGCCATCAGTGAGGGGCAGAAGAACACTGAAGCTTTCTTT.

The V gene is TRBV11-1, the J gene TRBJ2-3, with 7 nucleotides matching TRBD2. The CDR3 sequence is 18 residues long. CDR1 SGHAT and CDR2 FQDESV come from the germline V gene (reference sequence). V was pared by 5 bases and J by 0 bases, with 14 bases of the junction left unmatched. As DNA, the CDR3 is TGTGCCAGCAGCCCCCGGCGGATGGATAGCGGGAGCACAGATACGCAGTATTTT. Its translation is CASSPRRMDSGSTDTQYF.

The gene calls are TRBV12-3 or TRBV12-4 and TRBJ2-1; TRBD2 matches 13 bases. With V trimmed by 5 bases and J by 6 bases, 10 bases remained unmatched. This CDR3 has 17 residues. CDR3 sequence: CASSLGLAGVALNEQFF. The CDR3 bases are TGTGCCAGCAGTCTTGGACTAGCGGGAGTAGCCCTCAATGAGCAGTTCTTC.

This clonotype was found a few times. V usage is TRBV5-1 and J usage is TRBJ1-1, with D perhaps matching TRBD1 (6 bases). With 4 bases removed from V and 5 bases from J, the gap between germline ends came to 18 bases. The germline V gene encodes CDR1 SGHRS and CDR2 YFSETQ. There are 15 residues in the CDR3. DNA of the CDR3: TGCGCCAGCAGCACACTTGAGGGCAGGGGTACTGAAGCTTTCTTT. Amino acids: CASSTLEGRGTEAFF.

The rearrangement links TRBV27 to TRBJ2-2; perhaps TRBD2 as D (6 bases). Germline V lookup: CDR1 MNHEY, CDR2 SMNVEV (reference sequence). V lost 0 bases to trimming and J lost 3 bases, with 11 bases between them. CDR3 length: 16 amino acids. The CDR3 protein is CASSLSGWGDTGELFF. The CDR3 DNA reads TGTGCCAGCAGTTTATCGGGCTGGGGGGACACCGGGGAGCTGTTTTTT.

Comment on this clonotype: This is likely a read error, given that the CDR3 carries no conserved phenylalanine or tryptophan at its end. The chain has TRBV10-3 and TRBJ1-2, with TRBD1 matching over 7 bases. Per germline, CDR1 ENHRY and CDR2 SYGVKD. The CDR3 totals 15 residues. The J segment lost 8 bases and the V segment lost 0 bases, leaving 9 bases of the junction unmatched. CDR3 DNA sequence: TGTGCCATCAGTGAGTCGACTCTGACAGGGACAGGCTACACCTCC. It yields the protein CAISESTLTGTGYTS.

This clonotype was observed a handful of times. The chain combines TRBV7-2 with TRBJ2-7; tentative D call: TRBD2 (6 bases). The CDR3 is made up of 17 amino acids. V shed 1 base and J shed 2 bases, with 18 bases lying between them. Germline V gene data show CDR1 as SGHTA and CDR2 as FQGNSA. The CDR3 bases are TGTGCCAGCAGCTTAGTCTCTGGGGGACTCATCACCTACGAGCAGTACTTC. Amino acids: CASSLVSGGLITYEQYF.

This clonotype showed up just a few times. V and J are TRBV12-3 or TRBV12-4 and TRBJ2-7; unclear D gene. The CDR3 has 14 residues. The V and J ends lost 6 bases and 3 bases respectively, with 15 bases between them. This CDR3 reads CASSQTLVRYEQYF. CDR3 in DNA: TGTGCCAGCAGCCAAACCCTGGTGCGCTACGAGCAGTACTTC.

This clonotype was recorded many times. The rearrangement links TRBV6-4 to TRBJ2-2; 11 bases align to TRBD2. The CDR3 consists of 15 residues. Germline CDR1 reads MRHNA; CDR2 reads SNTAGT. The ends lost 3 bases at V and 8 bases at J; junction bases unmatched: 5. The CDR3 DNA reads as TGTGCCAGCAGTGAGCTAGCGGGAGGACCTGGGGAGCTGTTTTTT. This sequence encodes CASSELAGGPGELFF.

This clonotype was observed many times. This chain joins TRBV6-5 and TRBJ2-4; D tentatively reads TRBD1 or TRBD2 (5 bases each). V was cut by 0 bases and J by 1 base, with 13 bases left in between. The CDR3 is 17 residues long. CDR1 and CDR2 from the germline V gene are MNHEY and SVGAGI. The CDR3 nucleotides are TGTGCCAGCAGTTACTCGGTCACCGGGGCGGCCAAAAACATTCAGTACTTC. Protein sequence: CASSYSVTGAAKNIQYF.

This clonotype was counted ten times or more. V and J are TRBV12-3 or TRBV12-4 and TRBJ1-2; D ambiguous. The CDR3 is 13 amino acids. Trimming removed 6 bases from V and 7 bases from J, with 15 bases in between. The CDR3 nucleotides are TGTGCCAGCAGCTCCTTTGGACGGTTTGGCTACACCTTC. Residues: CASSSFGRFGYTF.

This clonotype was counted a few times. V gene TRBV30 combines with J gene TRBJ2-1; D is perhaps TRBD1 (7 bases). The length of the CDR3 is 14 residues. In germline, CDR1 is GTSNPN, CDR2 SVGIG (reference sequence). The ends were cut back, 7 bases at V and 8 bases at J, with 21 bases in the middle. The CDR3 DNA reads as TGTGCCTTTCCCGGGACAGCGAGGGAGGATGAGCAGTTCTTC. Translating it yields CAFPGTAREDEQFF.

This clonotype has at least ten counts. V gene TRBV12-3 or TRBV12-4 combines with J gene TRBJ1-3; TRBD1 aligns across 7 bases. This CDR3 has 16 amino acids. The ends lost 4 bases at V and 9 bases at J; junction bases unmatched: 15. The DNA of the CDR3 is TGTGCCAGCAGTTACAGGGGCGCCAGGCCCGGGGGCACCATATATTTT. Its translation is CASSYRGARPGGTIYF.

This clonotype was recorded a few times. The chain has TRBV4-3 and TRBJ2-3; D gene uncertain. CDR1 is LGHNA and CDR2 is YSLEER in the germline V gene. V was shortened by 3 bases and J by 0 bases, with 13 bases between the two germline ends. The CDR3 runs 16 residues. The CDR3 nucleotides read TGCGCCAGCAGCCACACCGAAGGGATAAGCACAGATACGCAGTATTTT. Protein product: CASSHTEGISTDTQYF.